Each of the 10 T cell receptor beta chains below was sequenced from the same sample in a study of T cell changes during pregnancy in multiple sclerosis. Some clones are missing from TCRdb's copy, which holds only in-frame ones; the method was immunoSEQ multiplex PCR. The repertoire includes about 27,000 clones, roughly 86% of them detected once, and less than 10% sits in the top ten. Here the sequenced sample was CD8+ T cells from peripheral blood mononuclear cells, taken in the second trimester of pregnancy. The receptors were sampled from a female donor with multiple sclerosis, enrolled in a pregnancy study.

The CDR3 DNA is TGTGCCAGCAGTGAAGGGCCCCCTCCCTACGAGCAGTACTTC. Its translation: CASSEGPPPYEQYF. The J gene is TRBJ2-7, the V gene TRBV6-1; D call uncertain. Trimming left V 1 base short and J 2 bases short, with 9 bases between. The CDR3 loop spans 14 amino acids. In germline, CDR1 is MNHNS, CDR2 SASEGT.

The chain carries TRBV4-1 and TRBJ2-7, with D possibly matching TRBD1 (6 bases). V was clipped by 0 bases and J by 2 bases, with 14 bases between them. Germline lookup yields CDR1 MGHRA and CDR2 YSYEKL. This CDR3 is 16 amino acids long. CDR3 protein: CASSQEPGHGTYEQYF. CDR3 sequence (DNA): TGCGCCAGCAGCCAAGAGCCGGGACATGGGACCTACGAGCAGTACTTC.

This chain uses TRBV7-8 with TRBJ1-5; the D is unclear. Trimming removed 1 base from V and 0 bases from J, with 7 bases in between. In germline, CDR1 is SGHVS, CDR2 FQNEAQ. This CDR3 has 15 residues. The chain's CDR3 is CASSLGQSSNQPQHF. In DNA, the CDR3 is TGTGCCAGCAGCTTAGGGCAGTCTAGCAATCAGCCCCAGCATTTT.

The V gene is TRBV6-5, the J gene TRBJ1-4; tentatively, D is TRBD1 (6 bases). Germline lookup yields CDR1 MNHEY and CDR2 SVGAGI. Trimming took 2 bases from V and 4 from J, leaving 8 bases between them. The CDR3 totals 14 residues. This CDR3 is CASSYGQLNEKLFF. The CDR3 DNA reads as TGTGCCAGCAGTTACGGACAGCTTAATGAAAAACTGTTTTTT.

On this clone itself: The sample carries other DNA sequences with the same CDR3. The rearrangement joins TRBV6-1 to TRBJ2-1; 7 nucleotides agree with TRBD2. Germline V gives CDR1 MNHNS, CDR2 SASEGT. The length of the CDR3 is 15 residues. The J segment lost 1 base and the V segment lost 3 bases, leaving 3 bases of the junction unmatched. DNA for the CDR3: TGTGCCAGCAGTGAGGGCGGGGGTTCCTACAATGAGCAGTTCTTC. It translates to CASSEGGGSYNEQFF.

The rearrangement joins TRBV5-5 to TRBJ2-7, with TRBD2 matching 7 bases. This CDR3 region has 12 residues. The junction had 1 base not matched to a gene; V was cut back by 3 bases and J by 4 bases. Germline values: CDR1 SGHKS, CDR2 YYEKEE (reference sequence). CDR3 sequence (DNA): TGTGCCAGCAGCTGGGGGGGGTACGAGCAGTACTTC. The encoded protein is CASSWGGYEQYF.

This clone occurred a few times. The rearrangement joins TRBV9 to TRBJ1-2, with unresolved D. There are 14 residues in the CDR3. Germline CDR1 is SGDLS and CDR2 is YYNGEE. Trimming shortened V by 2 bases and J by 0 bases, and 8 bases separated the two germline ends. CDR3 bases: TGTGCCAGCAGCGTTGGCCAAACTAACTATGGCTACACCTTC. Translating gives CASSVGQTNYGYTF.

V is TRBV14 and J is TRBJ1-6; D gene uncertain. V was shortened by 3 bases and J by 10 bases, with 7 bases between the two germline ends. Germline V CDR1 and CDR2: SGHDN, FVKESK. This CDR3 has 12 amino acids. DNA for the CDR3: TGTGCCAGCAGCCAGAGTGAGTCACCCCTCCACTTT. Its protein is CASSQSESPLHF.

CDR3 residues: CASRVSPPGFNEQFF. The CDR3 bases are TGCGCCAGCAGAGTATCTCCCCCGGGATTCAATGAGCAGTTCTTC. The chain is built from TRBV5-1 and TRBJ2-1, with a possible D match to TRBD2 (5 bases). V was pared by 5 bases and J by 6 bases, with 18 bases between. Looked up from germline, CDR1 is SGHRS and CDR2 is YFSETQ. This CDR3 contains 15 residues.

The chain links TRBV10-3 to TRBJ2-2; possibly TRBD2 for D (7 bases). The germline V gene encodes CDR1 ENHRY and CDR2 SYGVKD. The V gene lost 6 bases and the J gene lost 4 bases, with 15 bases spanning the gap. The CDR3 is 15 amino acids. The CDR3, as DNA: TGTGCCATCAGGGCCCTGGGAGGGGGCACCGGGGAGCTGTTTTTT. As protein: CAIRALGGGTGELFF.